This T cell receptor (beta chain) was sequenced during a study of blood T cell repertoires in COVID-19 (dated by TCRdb to 2020 to 2021). The study in broad terms: Collaborator samples came from the United States, Italy and Spain and covered acute and convalescent phases of COVID-19. The material from the prospective study consisted of cDNA or gDNA derived from T cells, B-cell-depleted T cells, or PBMCs. Subjects who had been exposed to COVID-19, were actively infected with it, or had recovered from it provided the deeply sampled blood TCRbeta repertoires that made up the dataset. The repertoires were released in a freely available public database meant as a resource for research on the immune response to SARS-CoV-2. The samples were drawn from the first 160 participants of the ongoing ImmuneRACE study and from about 1,200 subjects provided by 6 global collaborators. The sample metadata nearly always contained a de-identified subject ID, COVID-19 status, age in years and sex. HLA class I and class II types, where available, came from metadata supplied by the sample provider rather than from assay-based typing.

TCRbeta CDR3 regions were amplified from genomic DNA by means of the immunoSEQ Assay, a bias-controlled multiplex PCR. As for how the authors treated the data: The number of nucleated cells in each sample was estimated from the amplification of reference gene primers within the assay. To quantify the absolute abundance of each unique TCRbeta CDR3 rearrangement, sequence reads were collapsed and filtered. Productive Simpson clonality was computed per sample as the square root of Simpson's diversity index over productive rearrangements. TCRdb carries this immuneACCESS record with in-frame sequences only. Its versions omit some clonotypes, under half of them owing to an unresolved V gene in the studies checked, with the rest unexplained. The V and J calls and clone size are taken from that table; D and trimming were inferred from the DNA. The sample includes 300,000 or so clones, with more than 85% observed a single time. The ten largest clones take up about 2.2% of the sample.

Details on this clone: Its recognized antigen is unknown. No per-base quality is available; no much larger clone lies one base away.

One collaborating source in Seattle enrolled patients during active infection and followed them longitudinally through the course of disease. Whole blood was collected in K2EDTA tubes by collaborating institutions according to the institutions' own protocols. Collaborator samples were shipped for TCRbeta analysis as frozen whole blood, isolated PBMCs, or DNA extracted from either sample type. Here is what the overall study found, with its caveats: The amount of clinical and demographic metadata varied by source and participant and was provided uncurated.

The material sequenced was peripheral blood. This sequence was found in a woman between 25 and 40 years old with COVID-19, enrolled during active disease.

The CDR3 reads as follows: CASSYSGTLVDTQYF. The bases read TGTGCCAGCAGCTACAGCGGGACCCTTGTGGATACGCAGTATTTT. The V gene is TRBV5-4 and the J gene is TRBJ2-3, and 7 bases in between align with TRBD2. For this chain, trimming is 3 bases at the V end and 6 bases at the J end, and the number of junction bases without a gene match is 10. Reading from cysteine to phenylalanine, the CDR3 counts 15 amino acids. The entry retains the CDR3 DNA only, 45 bases that are in frame from base 1. CDR1 and CDR2 (SGHNT, YYREEE) derive from the germline V gene (reference sequence).